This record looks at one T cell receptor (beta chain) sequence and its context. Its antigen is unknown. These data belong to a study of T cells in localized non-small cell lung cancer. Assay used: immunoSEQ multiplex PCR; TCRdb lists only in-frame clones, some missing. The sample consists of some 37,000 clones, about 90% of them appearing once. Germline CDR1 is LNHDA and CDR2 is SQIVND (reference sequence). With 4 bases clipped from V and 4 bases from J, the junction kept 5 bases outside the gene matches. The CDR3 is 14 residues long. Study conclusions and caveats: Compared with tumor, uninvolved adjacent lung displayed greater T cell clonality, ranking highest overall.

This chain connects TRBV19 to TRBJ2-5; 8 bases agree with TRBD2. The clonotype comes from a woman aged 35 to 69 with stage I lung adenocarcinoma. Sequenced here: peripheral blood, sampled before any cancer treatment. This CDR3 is CASSTGLVGETQYF. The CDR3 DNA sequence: TGTGCCAGTAGTACGGGACTAGTTGGAGAGACCCAGTACTTC.